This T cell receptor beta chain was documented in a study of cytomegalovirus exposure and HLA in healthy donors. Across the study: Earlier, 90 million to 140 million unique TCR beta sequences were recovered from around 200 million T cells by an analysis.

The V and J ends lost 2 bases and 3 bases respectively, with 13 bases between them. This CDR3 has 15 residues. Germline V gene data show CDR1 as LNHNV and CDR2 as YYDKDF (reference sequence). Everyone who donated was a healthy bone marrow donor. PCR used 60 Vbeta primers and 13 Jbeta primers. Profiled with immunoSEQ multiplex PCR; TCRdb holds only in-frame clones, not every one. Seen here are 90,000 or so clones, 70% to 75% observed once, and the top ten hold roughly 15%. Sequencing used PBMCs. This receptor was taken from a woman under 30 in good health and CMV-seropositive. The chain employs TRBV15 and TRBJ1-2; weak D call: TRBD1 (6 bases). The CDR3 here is CATSRLGGADYGYTF. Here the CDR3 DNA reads TGTGCCACCAGCAGACTGGGGGGGGCGGACTATGGCTACACCTTC.